This T cell receptor (beta chain) came from a study of OX40 agonist ivuxolimab in advanced cancers. For the study at large: Each patient was given ivuxolimab into a vein every 2 weeks, at 0.01 to 10 mg/kg.

CDR1 GTSNPN and CDR2 SVGIG come from the germline V gene (reference sequence). The CDR3 contains 16 residues. V gave up 3 bases and J gave up 3 bases, with 18 bases separating them. Measured with immunoSEQ multiplex PCR; TCRdb has only the in-frame clones, and not every one. The table has some 120,000 clones, 85% to 95% seen once. J is TRBJ1-5 and V is TRBV30, with D perhaps matching TRBD1 (5 bases). Sequencing was performed on CD4+ or CD8+ T cells sorted from blood, taken in a trial of the OX40 agonist ivuxolimab. This TCR was sampled from an adult with an advanced solid tumor such as melanoma, head and neck, liver or kidney cancer. The chain's CDR3 is CAWSEAQGAYNQPQHF. As DNA, the CDR3 is TGTGCCTGGAGCGAAGCTCAGGGTGCCTACAATCAGCCCCAGCATTTT. The full variable domain, with the rest looked up from reference TRBV30 and TRBJ1-5, is SQTIHQWPATLVQPVGSPLSLECTVEGTSNPNLYWYRQAAGRGLQLLFYSVGIGQISSEVPQNLSASRPQDRQFILSSKKLLLSDSGFYLCAWSEAQGAYNQPQHFGDGTRLSIL.